Listed below are T cell receptor beta chains from one sample, sequenced in a study of blood T cell repertoires in COVID-19. The method was immunoSEQ multiplex PCR; TCRdb's version includes in-frame clones alone and lacks a portion of them. The repertoire holds 80,000 to 90,000 clones, with roughly four fifths as singletons. The sample comprised peripheral blood. Receptors were obtained from a woman in her 70s with acute or convalescent COVID-19. CDR3s include the opening cysteine and the closing phenylalanine or tryptophan. The D gene is left open where the match is weak. Expanded clones get a size class; other rows say once, few or many, or leave the size out.

TRBV7-3,.,TRBJ2-2,medium-sized,TGTGCCAGCAGCCAGCCCGCTTTATCCGTAGCTAGTCATCTCCCCGGGGAGCTGTTTTTT,CASSQPALSVASHLPGELFF
TRBV11-1,TRBD2,TRBJ2-1,once,TGTGCCAGCGGGAAGAGCGGGGGGCGTGCAGAGCAGTTCTTC,CASGKSGGRAEQFF
TRBV19,TRBD1,TRBJ1-2,.,TGTGCCAGTGGGGACAGGGCCTTGGAGACTAACTATGGCTACACCTTC,CASGDRALETNYGYTF
TRBV4-2,TRBD2,TRBJ2-5,.,TGTGCCAGCAGCCAGGGGACTAGCGGGGGGTCTCTGGGAGAGACCCAGTACTTC,CASSQGTSGGSLGETQYF
TRBV5-1,TRBD1,TRBJ1-1,.,TGCGCCAGCACGGGGCAGGGGGTTGAAGCTTTCTTT,CASTGQGVEAFF
TRBV6-1,TRBD1,TRBJ2-1,many,TGTGCCAGCAGTGAAGAGCTTCGGACCGGGACAGGGTTCGATGAGCAGTTCTTC,CASSEELRTGTGFDEQFF
TRBV30,TRBD1,TRBJ1-6,.,TGTGCCTGGAGTATACTGACAGGGGGGGATTCACCCCTCCACTTT,CAWSILTGGDSPLHF
TRBV7-3,.,TRBJ1-2,.,TGTGCCAGCAGCGGAGTCGCAGGGGAAACTGATGGCTACACCTTC,CASSGVAGETDGYTF
TRBV7-8,.,TRBJ1-4,.,TGTGCCAGCAGCTTAGGGGGGCGTCGAACTAATGAAAAACTGTTTTTT,CASSLGGRRTNEKLFF
TRBV5-4,TRBD2,TRBJ2-5,.,TGTGCCACTGGAACAAGGCGGGGGGACCAAGAGACCCAGTACTTC,CATGTRRGDQETQYF
TRBV6-4,.,TRBJ2-3,once,TGTGCCAGCAGTGACCAACTATCGGATACGCAGTATTTT,CASSDQLSDTQYF
TRBV5-1,.,TRBJ2-5,.,TGCGCCAGCAGCGCGAGCCCGGGGGAGACCCAGTACTTC,CASSASPGETQYF
TRBV9,TRBD2,TRBJ2-3,.,TGTGCCAGCAGCGTAGCTCTAGCGGGGGGTTCGGATACGCAGTATTTT,CASSVALAGGSDTQYF
TRBV19,.,TRBJ2-3,.,TGTGCCAGTAGTGGCAGGGGTACGCAGTATTTT,CASSGRGTQYF
TRBV5-1,.,TRBJ2-5,.,TGCGCCAGCAGCTTGGCTCAAGAGACCCAGTACTTC,CASSLAQETQYF
TRBV12-3/TRBV12-4,.,TRBJ1-1,.,TGTGCCAGCAGTTTATCAGTTGGCACTGAAGCTTTCTTT,CASSLSVGTEAFF
TRBV19,TRBD1,TRBJ1-1,once,TGTGCCAGTAGTACCTCACAGGGGGCCGGCACTGAAGCTTTCTTT,CASSTSQGAGTEAFF
TRBV2,.,TRBJ1-1,.,TGTGCCAGCGTCGCTTGGGGCGGCACTGAAGCTTTCTTT,CASVAWGGTEAFF
TRBV30,TRBD1,TRBJ2-2,.,TGTGCCTGGGTTGGACAGGGGGCGAGGGAGCTGTTTTTT,CAWVGQGARELFF
TRBV30,TRBD1,TRBJ1-6,.,TGTGCCTGGAGTTTCCGGGACAGACAGAATTCACCCCTCCACTTT,CAWSFRDRQNSPLHF
TRBV6-2/TRBV6-3,TRBD1,TRBJ1-1,.,TGTGCCAGCAGTTCGACAGGGGGGTTTCGCACTGAAGCTTTCTTT,CASSSTGGFRTEAFF
TRBV7-9,.,TRBJ2-3,.,TGTGCCAGCAGCGAGTCGGGGGATGCAGATACGCAGTATTTT,CASSESGDADTQYF
TRBV29-1,.,TRBJ2-1,few,TGCAGCGTTGAACGGTACTCCTACAATGAGCAGTTCTTC,CSVERYSYNEQFF
TRBV18,.,TRBJ1-1,few,TGTGCCAGCTCACCTATTCGGTGGAACACTGAAGCTTTCTTT,CASSPIRWNTEAFF
TRBV5-1,TRBD1,TRBJ2-7,.,TGCGCCAGCAGCTTGGCCCCAGGACAGGGCTACGAGCAGTACTTC,CASSLAPGQGYEQYF
TRBV30,.,TRBJ1-5,.,TGTGCCTACCGCGGGCACATGAACCAGCCCCAGCATTTT,CAYRGHMNQPQHF
TRBV7-3,.,TRBJ1-2,.,TGTGCCAGCAGCTTAACCCCAGGGGAAGGCGGCTACACCTTC,CASSLTPGEGGYTF
TRBV6-2/TRBV6-3,TRBD1,TRBJ2-7,.,TGTGCCAGCAGCTTCCCCACAGGGGCGAACTACGAGCAGTACTTC,CASSFPTGANYEQYF
TRBV19,.,TRBJ1-4,.,TGTGCCAGTTGCCTACGGGACGGCGATCTGGGGGGACTGTTTTTT,CASCLRDGDLGGLFF
TRBV7-2,.,TRBJ2-1,.,TGTGCCAGCAGCTTAGGGGGCAGGGGAAGGGCGCAGTTCTTC,CASSLGGRGRAQFF
TRBV15,TRBD1,TRBJ1-4,.,TGTGCCACCAGCAGAGTTAGGCAGGGGGCCGAAAAACTGTTTTTT,CATSRVRQGAEKLFF
TRBV30,TRBD1,TRBJ1-1,once,TGTGCCTGGCACAGGGGGCCCACTGAAGCTTTCTTT,CAWHRGPTEAFF
TRBV11-2,.,TRBJ1-1,.,TGTGCCAGCAGCCCCACGGTGAACACTGAAGCTTTCTTT,CASSPTVNTEAFF
TRBV7-9,.,TRBJ1-1,.,TGTGCCAGCAGCTTCGGACAAACCACTGAAGCTTTCTTT,CASSFGQTTEAFF
TRBV20-1,.,TRBJ1-2,.,TGCAGTGCTAGGCTCGGAGACGGCTACACCTTC,CSARLGDGYTF
TRBV18,.,TRBJ2-3,.,TGTGCCAGCTCACCACCGGGGGCTAGCGGAACCACAGATACGCAGTATTTT,CASSPPGASGTTDTQYF
TRBV4-1,TRBD1,TRBJ1-6,once,TGCGCCAGCAGCTTCCGGACAGGGGTCGACGATTCACCCCTCCACTTT,CASSFRTGVDDSPLHF
TRBV7-8,.,TRBJ2-6,.,TGTGCCAGCAGCCCCCCTCGGGGCTCTGGGGCCAACGTCCTGACTTTC,CASSPPRGSGANVLTF
TRBV2,TRBD1,TRBJ1-6,.,TGTGCCAGCAGTGAACAGGGACAGGATAATTCACCCCTCCACTTT,CASSEQGQDNSPLHF
TRBV14,TRBD1,TRBJ1-2,.,TGTGCCAGCAGCCCGGGGAGGACAGGTTTCGAGTATGGCTACACCTTC,CASSPGRTGFEYGYTF
TRBV5-8,.,TRBJ1-4,once,TGTGCCAGCACCCGGGGAGGGGATGAAAAACTGTTTTTT,CASTRGGDEKLFF
TRBV24-1,TRBD2,TRBJ2-1,.,TGTGCCACCAGTGAATCCTCCAGAAGCGGGGGGGAGTACAATGAGCAGTTCTTC,CATSESSRSGGEYNEQFF
TRBV2,.,TRBJ1-4,.,TGTGCCAGCCTCAAGAGGGAAGGAATACAGAATGAAAAACTGTTTTTT,CASLKREGIQNEKLFF
TRBV28,.,TRBJ1-1,.,TGTGCCAGCAGTTCACAGGACACACCCTCAGGGAACACTGAAGCTTTCTTT,CASSSQDTPSGNTEAFF
TRBV11-2,.,TRBJ1-1,few,TGTGCCAGCAGCCCGTCAGGGTTCAAGACTGAAGCTTTCTTT,CASSPSGFKTEAFF
TRBV6-5,TRBD1,TRBJ1-2,.,TGTGCCAGCAGTCCCCGGGAGGGGGCCGACTATGGCTACACCTTC,CASSPREGADYGYTF
TRBV18,.,TRBJ2-1,.,TGTGCCAGCTCACCACAAGGGAGCGCGGGACGTGATGAGCAGTTCTTC,CASSPQGSAGRDEQFF
TRBV4-1,TRBD1,TRBJ1-6,.,TGCGCCAGCAGCCCCCTGGGGGACAGGGGAGATTCACCCCTCCACTTT,CASSPLGDRGDSPLHF
TRBV5-1,TRBD1,TRBJ2-3,.,TGCGCCAGCAGCTTGGCAAACCGGGACAGCCCCGAGGCAGATACGCAGTATTTT,CASSLANRDSPEADTQYF
TRBV30,TRBD1,TRBJ2-2,.,TGTGCCTGGAGCAGGACAGGGGGCACCGGGGAGCTGTTTTTT,CAWSRTGGTGELFF
TRBV4-1,.,TRBJ1-5,.,TGCGCCAGCAGCCAGGGGGGTGGCGTGAGTCAGCCCCAGCATTTT,CASSQGGGVSQPQHF
TRBV18,TRBD1,TRBJ1-2,.,TGTGCCAGCTCACCAGGGACAGCTAACTATGGCTACACCTTC,CASSPGTANYGYTF
TRBV6-6,.,TRBJ1-2,.,TGTGCCAGCAGTGCCGACAGGTTAAGGGGGAACTATGGCTACACCTTC,CASSADRLRGNYGYTF
TRBV5-4,.,TRBJ2-7,.,TGTGCCAGCAGCTTGGAGGCAGGGACTTTCTACGAGCAGTACTTC,CASSLEAGTFYEQYF
TRBV5-1,TRBD2,TRBJ2-5,.,TGCGCCAGCAGCTTAGGACTAGAAGAGACCCAGTACTTC,CASSLGLEETQYF